This T cell receptor (beta chain) was identified in a study of OX40 agonist ivuxolimab in advanced cancers. General observations from the study: Antigen specificity was not determined for the expanded peripheral T cells.

Clones were sequenced by immunoSEQ multiplex PCR, and TCRdb holds only the in-frame ones, with some missing. The profile covers around 78,000 clones, with approximately 92% appearing a single time and roughly 0.94% taken by the ten largest. Trimming stripped 0 bases from V and 3 bases from J, with 10 bases between. The CDR3 sequence is 14 residues long. From germline, CDR1 is SGHNT and CDR2 YYREEE (reference sequence). Comment on this clone: As yet, its antigen is unknown.

The sample consisted of CD4+ or CD8+ T cells sorted from blood, taken in a trial of the OX40 agonist ivuxolimab. The clonotype originates from an adult with an advanced solid tumor such as melanoma, head and neck, liver or kidney cancer. This rearrangement joins TRBV5-4 to TRBJ2-7, with D maybe TRBD1 (6 bases). CDR3 coding DNA: TGTGCCAGCAGCTTGGTAAAGGGGGACTACGAGCAGTACTTC. This gives the protein CASSLVKGDYEQYF.